The sequence of this TCR beta chain was determined in a study of T cell responses to AZD1222 COVID-19 vaccine. Study observations and caveats: Vaccine-associated CD4 TCRs spanned spike, dominant at 160-218 and 743-854. Spike-specific TCR breadth and depth rose after two AZD1222 doses. The sample set comprised mostly white British donors with more females, and clonal diversity was possibly underestimated.

Concerning this clone itself: Its antigen is as yet unknown.

The table came from immunoSEQ multiplex PCR; TCRdb's copy has only in-frame clones and leaves some out. The table includes about 120,000 clones, around 90% detected once. This receptor was identified in an adult who received the AZD1222 COVID-19 vaccine. This sample comprised peripheral blood, obtained 28 days after the second AZD1222 dose.

The CDR3 DNA sequence: TGTGCCAGCAGTTTGAGAAGTAAAGCTTTCTTT. Its protein product is CASSLRSKAFF. The chain links TRBV6-2 or TRBV6-3 to TRBJ1-1; D unclear. The V end lost 4 bases, the J end lost 9 bases, and 9 bases lay between the germline ends. This CDR3 region has 11 residues. Germline-derived CDR1 and CDR2 are MNHEY and SVGEGT.